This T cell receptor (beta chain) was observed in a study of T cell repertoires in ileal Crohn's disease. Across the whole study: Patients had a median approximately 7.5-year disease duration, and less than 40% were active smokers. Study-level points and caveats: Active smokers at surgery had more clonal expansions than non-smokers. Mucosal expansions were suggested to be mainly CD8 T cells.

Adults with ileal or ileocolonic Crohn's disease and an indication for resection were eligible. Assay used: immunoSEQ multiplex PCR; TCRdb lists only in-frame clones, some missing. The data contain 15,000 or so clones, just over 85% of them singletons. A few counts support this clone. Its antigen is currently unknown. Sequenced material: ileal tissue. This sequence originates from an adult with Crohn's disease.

The CDR3 loop is CASSLVTATFNYGYTF. In nucleotides, the CDR3 is TGCGCCAGCAGCTTGGTAACCGCTACCTTTAACTATGGCTACACCTTC. This chain connects TRBV5-1 to TRBJ1-2; D unresolved. CDR3 length equals 16 residues. Germline loops: CDR1 SGHRS, CDR2 YFSETQ. Trimming cost V 0 bases and J 1 base, with 13 bases left between them.